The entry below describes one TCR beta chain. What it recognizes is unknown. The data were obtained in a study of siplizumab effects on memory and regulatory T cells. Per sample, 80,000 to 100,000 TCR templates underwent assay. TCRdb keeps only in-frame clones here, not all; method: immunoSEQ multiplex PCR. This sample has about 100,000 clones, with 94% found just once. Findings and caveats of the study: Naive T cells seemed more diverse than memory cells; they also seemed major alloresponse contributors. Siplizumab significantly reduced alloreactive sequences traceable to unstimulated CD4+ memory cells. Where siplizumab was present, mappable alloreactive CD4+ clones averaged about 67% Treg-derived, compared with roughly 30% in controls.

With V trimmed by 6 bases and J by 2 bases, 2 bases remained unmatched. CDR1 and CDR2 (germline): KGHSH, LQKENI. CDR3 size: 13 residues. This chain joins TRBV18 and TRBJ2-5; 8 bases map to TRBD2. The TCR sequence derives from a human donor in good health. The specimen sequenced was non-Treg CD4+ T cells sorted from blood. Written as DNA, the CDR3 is TGTGCCAGCTCCGGGACTAGACAAGAGACCCAGTACTTC. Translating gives CASSGTRQETQYF.